Below, 22 T cell receptor beta chains from the same sample are listed, as sequenced in a study of cytomegalovirus exposure and HLA in healthy donors. Both 60 Vbeta primers and 13 Jbeta primers went into the PCR. Here immunoSEQ multiplex PCR was the method, and the copy in TCRdb shows in-frame clones only, minus some. The data hold approximately 100,000 clones, with 75% to 90% observed a single time. The source material was PBMCs. Receptors were obtained from a man aged 30-40 years in good health and CMV-seronegative.

This clone was found a few times. CDR3 nucleotides: TGCAGCGTTGTCACTGGGGGGACAGGGGGATATCAGCCCCAGCATTTT. This codes for CSVVTGGTGGYQPQHF. This chain links TRBV29-1 with TRBJ1-5; 11 positions agree with TRBD1. The CDR3 covers 16 residues. The V segment lost 4 bases and the J segment 5 bases; nucleotides outside the gene matches: 10. Germline V gene data show CDR1 as SQVTM and CDR2 as ANQGSEA.

Regarding this clone: One junction end disagrees with the germline gene, perhaps due to a read error. The rearrangement uses TRBV7-9 and TRBJ1-1, with D possibly matching TRBD1 (5 bases). Germline V gene sequence: CDR1 SEHNR, CDR2 FQNEAQ (reference sequence). This CDR3 comprises 12 residues. The CDR3 sequence: CSSSFLGAEAFF. The DNA of the CDR3 is TGTTCCAGCAGCTTTTTAGGGGCTGAAGCTTTCTTT.

V gene TRBV2 combines with J gene TRBJ2-3; 7 nucleotides line up with TRBD2. Germline CDR1 is SNHLY and CDR2 is FYNNEI. The CDR3 extends over 15 amino acids. V dropped 10 bases and J dropped 3; count of bases not matched to a gene: 13. CDR3 sequence reads: CANPTGAGVTDTQYF. CDR3 in DNA: TGTGCCAACCCGACTGGGGCGGGAGTGACAGATACGCAGTATTTT.

The chain has TRBV28 and TRBJ2-5; D gene ambiguous. The CDR3 contains 13 residues. Trimming took off 3 bases at V and 0 bases at J, with 5 bases between the two ends. CDR1 is MDHEN, CDR2 SYDVKM, per germline. CDR3 loop: CASSLEYQETQYF. The CDR3 DNA reads as TGTGCCAGCAGTTTGGAGTACCAAGAGACCCAGTACTTC.

The chain combines TRBV27 with TRBJ2-7; D is possibly TRBD1 (5 bases). This CDR3 contains 16 residues. Trimming took off 2 bases at V and 5 bases at J, with 19 bases between the two ends. Germline V gene lookup returns CDR1 MNHEY and CDR2 SMNVEV (reference sequence). The CDR3 DNA reads as TGTGCCAGCAGTTTAGTGGGTTTTGCAGGGTTGAACGAGCAGTACTTC. Translation: CASSLVGFAGLNEQYF.

The rearrangement links TRBV30 to TRBJ2-7, with 12 positions matching TRBD1. Losses at the gene ends were 2 bases for V and 2 bases for J; bases not matched to a gene: 10. This CDR3 spans 17 amino acids. Per germline, CDR1 GTSNPN and CDR2 SVGIG (reference sequence). The CDR3 DNA follows: TGTGCCTGGAGTTGGGGACAGGGGGCGGTTATAGCCTACGAGCAGTACTTC. This translates into CAWSWGQGAVIAYEQYF.

The V call is TRBV7-9, the J call TRBJ1-4, with D perhaps matching TRBD1 (5 bases). CDR3 length equals 18 residues. Germline assignment: CDR1 SEHNR and CDR2 FQNEAQ (reference sequence). V was trimmed by 5 bases and J by 6 bases, leaving 25 bases between them. DNA of the CDR3: TGTGCCAGCAGCCTAGGAGGGACTTCCTTTAGGATGGATGAAAAACTGTTTTTT. This gives the protein CASSLGGTSFRMDEKLFF.

The chain is built from TRBV28 and TRBJ1-1, with D possibly matching TRBD1 (5 bases). Germline V gives CDR1 MDHEN, CDR2 SYDVKM. This CDR3 is built from 12 residues. The V end lost 8 bases, the J end lost 1 base, and 8 bases lay between the germline ends. The CDR3 DNA sequence: TGTGCCAGCCTGGGGCGGAACACTGAAGCTTTCTTT. It yields the protein CASLGRNTEAFF.

The chain couples TRBV7-2 to TRBJ1-5; D perhaps matches TRBD1 (5 bases). Between the trimmed V and J ends, which lost 2 bases and 4 bases, there was a span of 15 bases. Germline loops: CDR1 SGHTA, CDR2 FQGNSA. The CDR3 is 16 residues long. The CDR3 here is CASSLTSGRGNQPQHF. DNA for the CDR3: TGTGCCAGCAGCTTAACATCAGGGAGGGGAAATCAGCCCCAGCATTTT.

The V and J genes are TRBV2 and TRBJ2-2, with 8 bases matching TRBD2. The V segment lost 2 bases and the J segment 5 bases; nucleotides outside the gene matches: 7. This CDR3 contains 16 residues. CDR1 and CDR2 (germline): SNHLY, FYNNEI. CDR3: CASSERTAGVTGELFF. As DNA, the CDR3 is TGTGCCAGCAGTGAACGGACAGCGGGAGTTACCGGGGAGCTGTTTTTT.

The V and J genes are TRBV25-1 and TRBJ2-1; D perhaps matches TRBD1 (5 bases). The CDR3 totals 12 residues. CDR1 and CDR2 (germline): MGHDK, SYGVNS. V lost 10 bases and J lost 4, with 11 bases in between. The chain's CDR3 is CATWGIYNEQFF. The CDR3 region has the DNA TGTGCCACTTGGGGCATTTACAATGAGCAGTTCTTC. The whole variable domain, remainder taken from reference TRBV25-1 and TRBJ2-1, is EADIYQTPRYLVIGTGKKITLECSQTMGHDKMYWYQQDPGMELHLIHYSYGVNSTEKGDLSSESTVSRIRTEHFPLTLESARPSHTSQYLCATWGIYNEQFFGPGTRLTVL.

V usage is TRBV7-2 and J usage is TRBJ1-6, with a weak D call TRBD1 (5 bases). This CDR3 has 13 amino acids. The germline CDR1 and CDR2 sequences are SGHTA and FQGNSA. The germline V and J ends were trimmed by 5 bases and 7 bases, with 9 bases remaining between them. The CDR3 DNA is TGTGCCAGCAGCCCAGGGCGGAATTCACCCCTCCACTTT. It yields the protein CASSPGRNSPLHF.

The rearrangement uses TRBV2 and TRBJ2-3; TRBD2 might be the D (6 bases). The V end was cut by 7 bases, the J end by 2 bases, with 16 bases between. The germline CDR1 and CDR2 sequences are SNHLY and FYNNEI. This CDR3 is built from 15 residues. The CDR3 DNA reads TGTGCCAGCACCTCTGGCGGGGTCCCCACAGATACGCAGTATTTT. It specifies CASTSGGVPTDTQYF.

The rearrangement uses TRBV19 and TRBJ1-2; D possibly corresponds to TRBD1 (6 bases). Germline V CDR1 and CDR2: LNHDA, SQIVND (reference sequence). The length of the CDR3 is 14 residues. V shed 3 bases and J shed 2 bases, with 10 bases lying between them. The chain's CDR3 is CASSIWGQNYGYTF. The CDR3 region has the DNA TGTGCCAGTAGTATCTGGGGACAAAACTATGGCTACACCTTC. Together with reference TRBV19 and TRBJ1-2, the CDR3 gives the full variable domain: DGGITQSPKYLFRKEGQNVTLSCEQNLNHDAMYWYRQDPGQGLRLIYYSQIVNDFQKGDIAEGYSVSREKKESFPLTVTSAQKNPTAFYLCASSIWGQNYGYTFGSGTRLTVV.

Only one count was recorded for this clone. The chain is built from TRBV6-6 and TRBJ2-7, with a weak D call TRBD1 (5 bases). V was pared by 5 bases and J by 7 bases, with 18 bases between. The CDR3 is 14 amino acids. From germline, CDR1 is MNHNY and CDR2 SVGAGI (reference sequence). The CDR3 loop is CASSENPGSREQYF. CDR3 bases: TGTGCCAGCAGTGAGAATCCAGGGTCTAGAGAGCAGTACTTC.

J is TRBJ2-2 and V is TRBV9; 7 bases are shared with TRBD1. V gave up 4 bases and J gave up 5 bases; unmatched junction bases: 5. This CDR3 spans 14 amino acids. Looked up from germline, CDR1 is SGDLS and CDR2 is YYNGEE. The CDR3: CASSLGTATGELFF. DNA of the CDR3: TGTGCCAGCAGCCTCGGGACAGCAACCGGGGAGCTGTTTTTT. The full variable domain, rest sourced from reference TRBV9 and TRBJ2-2, is DSGVTQTPKHLITATGQRVTLRCSPRSGDLSVYWYQQSLDQGLQFLIQYYNGEERAKGNILERFSAQQFPDLHSELNLSSLELGDSALYFCASSLGTATGELFFGEGSRLTVL.

The CDR3 sequence is CASSFRLAGGGAGELFF. For the CDR3, the DNA is TGTGCCAGCAGCTTCCGACTAGCGGGGGGAGGCGCCGGGGAGCTGTTTTTT. This chain connects TRBV7-2 to TRBJ2-2, with 13 bases aligning to TRBD2. This CDR3 spans 17 amino acids. Germline loops: CDR1 SGHTA, CDR2 FQGNSA. The J segment lost 6 bases and the V segment lost 3 bases, leaving 7 bases of the junction unmatched.

The V gene is TRBV12-5, the J gene TRBJ2-5; tentative D call: TRBD1 (6 bases). Germline V gene sequence: CDR1 LGHNT, CDR2 FRNRAP. Trimming removed 2 bases from V and 5 bases from J, with 15 bases in between. This CDR3 is 15 amino acids long. The CDR3 nucleotides are TGTGCTAGTGGTTTGTCAGGGGTAAGGGGGGAGACCCAGTACTTC. Its translation: CASGLSGVRGETQYF.

The rearrangement links TRBV9 to TRBJ2-7; 8 bases map to TRBD2. The CDR3 has 15 amino acids. Trimming took 0 bases from V and 1 from J; bases not matched to a gene: 3. Germline V gives CDR1 SGDLS, CDR2 YYNGEE. CDR3 sequence reads: CASSVGSSGSYEQYF. CDR3 bases: TGTGCCAGCAGCGTAGGATCTAGCGGGTCCTACGAGCAGTACTTC.

V and J are TRBV5-1 and TRBJ2-1; 10 bases are a match to TRBD2. This CDR3 has 15 residues. V lost 2 bases, J lost 9 bases, and 8 bases stayed unmatched. Germline V gives CDR1 SGHRS, CDR2 YFSETQ. The CDR3, as DNA: TGCGCCAGCAGCTTAGCCCTTGGGACTAGCGCTGAGCAGTTCTTC. Translating it yields CASSLALGTSAEQFF.

This sequence joins TRBV29-1 and TRBJ1-2, with 8 bases identical to TRBD1. Germline assignment: CDR1 SQVTM and CDR2 ANQGSEA. The V gene end was trimmed by 6 bases and the J gene end by 0 bases; junction bases not matched to a gene: 6. The CDR3 consists of 14 residues. The CDR3 sequence is CSVTGVYSNYGYTF. In DNA, the CDR3 is TGCAGCGTGACAGGGGTATATTCTAACTATGGCTACACCTTC.

This chain connects TRBV9 to TRBJ1-4; 7 nucleotides line up with TRBD1. V lost 4 bases and J lost 4; bases outside the gene matches: 7. This CDR3 region has 15 residues. The germline gives CDR1 SGDLS, CDR2 YYNGEE. CDR3 amino acids: CASSPRDRLNEKLFF. In nucleotides, the CDR3 is TGTGCCAGCAGCCCTCGGGACAGACTTAATGAAAAACTGTTTTTT.